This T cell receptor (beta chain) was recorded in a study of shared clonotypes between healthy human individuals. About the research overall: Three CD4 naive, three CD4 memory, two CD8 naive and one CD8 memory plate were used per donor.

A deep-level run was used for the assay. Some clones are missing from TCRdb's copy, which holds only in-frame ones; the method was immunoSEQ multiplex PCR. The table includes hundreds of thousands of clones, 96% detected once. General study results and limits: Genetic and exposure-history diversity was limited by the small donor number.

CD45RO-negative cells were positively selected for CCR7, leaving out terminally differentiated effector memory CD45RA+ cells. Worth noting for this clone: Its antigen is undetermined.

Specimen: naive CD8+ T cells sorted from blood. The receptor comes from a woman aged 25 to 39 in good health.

The CDR3 DNA sequence: TGCGCCAGCAGACTAACGACTAGCCTAGCTGACAATGAGCAGTTCTTC. Its translation is CASRLTTSLADNEQFF. The rearrangement links TRBV4-1 to TRBJ2-1, with 7 bases fitting TRBD2. Germline values: CDR1 MGHRA, CDR2 YSYEKL. V was clipped by 6 bases and J by 5 bases; unmatched bases: 13. The CDR3 has 16 amino acids.